These T cell receptor beta chains were read from a single sample in a study of CD8 T cells in ankylosing spondylitis. TCRdb used MiXCR to reprocess the 5' RACE reads, holding one entry per CDR3 protein. The sample shows approximately 550,000 distinct CDR3 sequences, approximately 12% of them seen only once. Sequencing was performed on blood, either unsorted or a sorted T cell fraction (not recorded which). The source is a male donor with ankylosing spondylitis. Both conserved end residues are trimmed from each CDR3. The D gene is left open where the match is weak.

cdr3_aa: ASSFQGLDTEAF; d_call: NA; v_call: TRBV5-1; j_call: TRBJ1-1
cdr3_aa: SVHRETQY; d_call: NA; v_call: TRBV29-1; j_call: TRBJ2-5
cdr3_aa: ASSWLKNQPQH; d_call: NA; v_call: TRBV7-2; j_call: TRBJ1-5
cdr3_aa: AISESMFGRGQNEQF; d_call: NA; v_call: TRBV10-3; j_call: TRBJ2-1
cdr3_aa: SARGHAMNTEAF; d_call: NA; v_call: TRBV20-1; j_call: TRBJ1-1
cdr3_aa: ASSQDPGMGPTDTQY; d_call: NA; v_call: TRBV4-2; j_call: TRBJ2-3
cdr3_aa: AIRVTGRDTEAF; d_call: NA; v_call: TRBV10-3; j_call: TRBJ1-1
cdr3_aa: ASKRQGRDSTLH; d_call: TRBD1; v_call: TRBV2; j_call: TRBJ1-6
cdr3_aa: ATSQGPGEPQH; d_call: NA; v_call: TRBV15; j_call: TRBJ1-5
cdr3_aa: ASSRGPTSYNEQF; d_call: NA; v_call: TRBV27; j_call: TRBJ2-1
cdr3_aa: SARGTGDSPLH; d_call: TRBD1; v_call: TRBV20-1; j_call: TRBJ1-6
cdr3_aa: ATSRDLADNEQF; d_call: TRBD2; v_call: TRBV15; j_call: TRBJ2-1
cdr3_aa: SARERLGDVEQY; d_call: NA; v_call: TRBV20-1; j_call: TRBJ2-7
cdr3_aa: ASSLEGSGNTQY; d_call: TRBD2; v_call: TRBV13; j_call: TRBJ2-3
cdr3_aa: ASSQSSPPEAF; d_call: NA; v_call: TRBV14; j_call: TRBJ1-1
cdr3_aa: ASSAGTRDGDTQY; d_call: TRBD2; v_call: TRBV12-3/TRBV12-4; j_call: TRBJ2-3
cdr3_aa: ASNSYEQY; d_call: NA; v_call: TRBV19; j_call: TRBJ2-7
cdr3_aa: ASSLGGALNTEAF; d_call: NA; v_call: TRBV13; j_call: TRBJ1-1
cdr3_aa: ASSRALGRNQETQY; d_call: NA; v_call: TRBV4-2; j_call: TRBJ2-5
cdr3_aa: SASGTSGVSSYNEQF; d_call: TRBD2; v_call: TRBV29-1; j_call: TRBJ2-1
cdr3_aa: ATGRAQETQY; d_call: TRBD2; v_call: TRBV7-2; j_call: TRBJ2-5
cdr3_aa: ASKTGPEQPQH; d_call: NA; v_call: TRBV6-6; j_call: TRBJ1-5
cdr3_aa: ASSSGRNTEAF; d_call: NA; v_call: TRBV5-1; j_call: TRBJ1-1
cdr3_aa: SVDPGTGYNEQY; d_call: TRBD1; v_call: TRBV29-1; j_call: TRBJ2-7
cdr3_aa: AWSVRGLSSYNEQF; d_call: NA; v_call: TRBV30; j_call: TRBJ2-1
cdr3_aa: ASSQVGQSKEAF; d_call: NA; v_call: TRBV4-2; j_call: TRBJ1-1
cdr3_aa: ASSLPGGPGGYT; d_call: TRBD1; v_call: TRBV5-6; j_call: TRBJ1-2
cdr3_aa: ASSLGTRGLRQY; d_call: TRBD2; v_call: TRBV11-2; j_call: TRBJ2-3
cdr3_aa: ASSWAVAQPQH; d_call: NA; v_call: TRBV19; j_call: TRBJ1-5
cdr3_aa: ASSTTSGRTEQF; d_call: TRBD2; v_call: TRBV7-9; j_call: TRBJ2-1
cdr3_aa: ASSRSGLGREAF; d_call: NA; v_call: TRBV14; j_call: TRBJ1-1
cdr3_aa: ASSVGQNEQF; d_call: NA; v_call: TRBV12-3/TRBV12-4; j_call: TRBJ2-1
cdr3_aa: ASSLERTGSQETQY; d_call: TRBD1; v_call: TRBV5-1; j_call: TRBJ2-5
cdr3_aa: ASSQEIDSNQPQH; d_call: NA; v_call: TRBV4-2; j_call: TRBJ1-5
cdr3_aa: ATGTSGYNEQF; d_call: TRBD2; v_call: TRBV24-1; j_call: TRBJ2-1
cdr3_aa: SAAGTRIETQY; d_call: TRBD2; v_call: TRBV20-1; j_call: TRBJ2-5
cdr3_aa: ASSPRTAIANYGYT; d_call: NA; v_call: TRBV7-9; j_call: TRBJ1-2
cdr3_aa: ASSWAGLAGEGEQF; d_call: TRBD2; v_call: TRBV5-1; j_call: TRBJ2-1
cdr3_aa: ASSFWAGCGELF; d_call: NA; v_call: TRBV7-9; j_call: TRBJ2-2
cdr3_aa: ASSNPGTGNNEQF; d_call: TRBD1; v_call: TRBV7-8; j_call: TRBJ2-1
cdr3_aa: ATSSGLALYEQY; d_call: TRBD2; v_call: TRBV15; j_call: TRBJ2-7
cdr3_aa: SAWTSGRKETQY; d_call: TRBD2; v_call: TRBV20-1; j_call: TRBJ2-5
cdr3_aa: ASRDRDRGTDTQY; d_call: TRBD1; v_call: TRBV7-2; j_call: TRBJ2-3
cdr3_aa: ASSLATLAGVRAF; d_call: TRBD2; v_call: TRBV5-6; j_call: TRBJ2-1
cdr3_aa: ASSPRSLGVGETQY; d_call: NA; v_call: TRBV7-2; j_call: TRBJ2-5
cdr3_aa: SDASGPGLMNTEAF; d_call: NA; v_call: TRBV29-1; j_call: TRBJ1-1
cdr3_aa: SGYRGRATGELF; d_call: TRBD1; v_call: TRBV29-1; j_call: TRBJ2-2
cdr3_aa: ASSQVTSGGADTQY; d_call: TRBD2; v_call: TRBV4-1; j_call: TRBJ2-3
cdr3_aa: ASSLSRVTGELF; d_call: NA; v_call: TRBV27; j_call: TRBJ2-2
cdr3_aa: ASRETGEGNEQF; d_call: TRBD1; v_call: TRBV5-1; j_call: TRBJ2-1
cdr3_aa: ASSVEAGGPSTDTQY; d_call: TRBD2; v_call: TRBV9; j_call: TRBJ2-3
cdr3_aa: SASVLDQPQH; d_call: NA; v_call: TRBV20-1; j_call: TRBJ1-5
cdr3_aa: ASSQDRGSPLH; d_call: NA; v_call: TRBV7-9; j_call: TRBJ1-6
cdr3_aa: ASSLGLVLQYSGANVLT; d_call: NA; v_call: TRBV5-4; j_call: TRBJ2-6
cdr3_aa: ASSLEPLGSYT; d_call: NA; v_call: TRBV5-1; j_call: TRBJ1-2
cdr3_aa: ASSFTEQF; d_call: NA; v_call: TRBV12-3/TRBV12-4; j_call: TRBJ2-1
cdr3_aa: ASSSRGGAGIFNEQF; d_call: NA; v_call: TRBV11-2; j_call: TRBJ2-1
cdr3_aa: SASTLLRGRESRGQQETQY; d_call: TRBD1; v_call: TRBV20-1; j_call: TRBJ2-5